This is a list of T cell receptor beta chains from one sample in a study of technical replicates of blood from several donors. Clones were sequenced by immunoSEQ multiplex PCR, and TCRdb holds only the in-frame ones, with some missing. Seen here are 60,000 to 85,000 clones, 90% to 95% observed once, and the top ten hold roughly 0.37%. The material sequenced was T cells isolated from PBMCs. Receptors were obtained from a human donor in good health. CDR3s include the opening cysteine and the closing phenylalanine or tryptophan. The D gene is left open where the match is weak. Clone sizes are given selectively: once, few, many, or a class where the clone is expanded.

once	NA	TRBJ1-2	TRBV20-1	CSAPSGMRYTF	TGCAGTGCTCCGTCGGGTATGCGCTACACCTTC
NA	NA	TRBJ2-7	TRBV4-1	CASSQDDRRTFGEQYF	TGCGCCAGCAGCCAAGATGATCGGCGGACATTCGGAGAGCAGTACTTC
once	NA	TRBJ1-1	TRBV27	CASSLGPGEAFF	TGTGCCAGCAGTCTGGGGCCAGGGGAAGCTTTCTTT
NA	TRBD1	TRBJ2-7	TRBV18	CASSPRQGAYEQYF	TGTGCCAGCTCACCCCGACAGGGGGCGTACGAGCAGTACTTC
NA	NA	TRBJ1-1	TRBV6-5	CASRQNTEAFF	TGTGCCAGCAGACAGAACACTGAAGCTTTCTTT
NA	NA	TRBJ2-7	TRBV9	CASSPTGAELGQYF	TGTGCCAGCAGCCCCACCGGCGCGGAGCTAGGGCAGTACTTC
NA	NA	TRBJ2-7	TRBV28	CASLGAREQYF	TGTGCCAGCTTGGGGGCGCGTGAGCAGTACTTC
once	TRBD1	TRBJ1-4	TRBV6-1	CASSSQGAPEKLFF	TGTGCCAGCAGTTCTCAGGGGGCGCCTGAAAAACTGTTTTTT
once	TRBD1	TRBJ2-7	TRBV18	CASSPSGTGSYEQYF	TGTGCCAGCTCACCCTCCGGGACAGGGTCGTACGAGCAGTACTTC
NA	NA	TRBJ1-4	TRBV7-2	CASSAQGLDEKLFF	TGTGCCAGCAGCGCTCAGGGGCTTGATGAAAAACTGTTTTTT
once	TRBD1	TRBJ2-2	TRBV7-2	CASSPTWTGFNTGELFF	TGTGCCAGCAGCCCCACCTGGACAGGGTTTAACACCGGGGAGCTGTTTTTT
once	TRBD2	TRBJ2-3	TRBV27	CASSLSWREGGLVDTQYF	TGTGCCAGCAGTTTAAGTTGGCGGGAGGGGGGTTTGGTAGATACGCAGTATTTT
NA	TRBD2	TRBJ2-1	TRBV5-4	CASSLQPGLVAYNEQFF	TGTGCCAGCAGCTTGCAGCCGGGACTAGTCGCCTACAATGAGCAGTTCTTC
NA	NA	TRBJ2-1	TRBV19	CASSIDHRSGSYYNEQFF	TGTGCCAGTAGTATAGATCACAGGTCTGGGTCTTACTACAATGAGCAGTTCTTC
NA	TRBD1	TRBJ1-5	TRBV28	CASSRVSLGDRVQPQHF	TGTGCCAGCAGTCGAGTCAGTTTGGGAGACAGGGTTCAGCCCCAGCATTTT
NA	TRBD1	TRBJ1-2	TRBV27	CASSIQGANHGYTF	TGTGCCAGCAGCATTCAGGGGGCGAACCATGGCTACACCTTC
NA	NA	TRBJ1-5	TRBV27	CASTENAGRNQPQHF	TGTGCCAGCACCGAAAATGCGGGTCGCAATCAGCCCCAGCATTTT
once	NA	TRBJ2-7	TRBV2	CASRIGVGSYEQYF	TGTGCCAGCAGAATAGGGGTGGGGTCCTACGAGCAGTACTTC
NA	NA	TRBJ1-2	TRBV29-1	CSGSGGNYGYTF	TGCAGCGGTTCGGGGGGGAACTATGGCTACACCTTC
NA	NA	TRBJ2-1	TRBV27	CASSLDRFPNEQFF	TGTGCCAGCAGTTTAGACAGGTTCCCCAATGAGCAGTTCTTC
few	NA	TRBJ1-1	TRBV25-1	CASSAVQGAGNTEAFF	TGTGCCAGCAGTGCCGTCCAAGGAGCGGGGAACACTGAAGCTTTCTTT
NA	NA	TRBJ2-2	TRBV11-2	CASSFWGDNTGELFF	TGTGCCAGCAGCTTCTGGGGGGATAACACCGGGGAGCTGTTTTTT
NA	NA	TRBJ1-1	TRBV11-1	CASSYGGPNTEAFF	TGTGCCAGCAGCTACGGGGGACCGAACACTGAAGCTTTCTTT
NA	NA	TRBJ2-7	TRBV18	CASSLFQDYEQYF	TGTGCCAGCTCACTGTTCCAGGACTACGAGCAGTACTTC
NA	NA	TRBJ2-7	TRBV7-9	CASSLQSQSQQYF	TGTGCCAGCAGCCTCCAGTCTCAGTCGCAGCAGTACTTC
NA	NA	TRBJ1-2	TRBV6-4	CARPLYGYTF	TGTGCCAGGCCACTTTATGGCTACACCTTC
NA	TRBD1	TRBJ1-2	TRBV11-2	CASSNPLRDRGLRSYTF	TGTGCCAGCAGCAATCCCCTCCGGGACAGGGGGCTAAGGAGCTACACCTTC
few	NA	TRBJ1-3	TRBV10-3	CAISESSLSSGNTIYF	TGTGCCATCAGTGAGTCATCACTGAGCTCTGGAAACACCATATATTTT
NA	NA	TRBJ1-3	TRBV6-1	CASSQDRTGNTIYF	TGTGCCAGCAGTCAAGACAGAACTGGAAACACCATATATTTT
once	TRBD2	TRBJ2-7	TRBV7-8	CASRDLIAGLVYEQYF	TGTGCCAGCAGGGACCTTATAGCGGGGTTAGTTTACGAGCAGTACTTC
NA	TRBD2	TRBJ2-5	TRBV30	CAWRGVAGGSGVKIETQYF	TGTGCCTGGAGGGGGGTAGCGGGAGGGTCTGGCGTTAAGATTGAGACCCAGTACTTC
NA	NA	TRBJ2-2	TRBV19	CASTTGVGYPGELFF	TGTGCCAGTACGACAGGCGTCGGCTACCCCGGGGAGCTGTTTTTT
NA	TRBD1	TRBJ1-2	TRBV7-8	CASSWVPQGEHNYGYTF	TGTGCCAGCAGCTGGGTCCCACAGGGGGAACACAACTATGGCTACACCTTC
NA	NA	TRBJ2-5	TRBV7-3	CASSFGGVETQYF	TGTGCCAGCAGCTTTGGCGGAGTCGAGACCCAGTACTTC
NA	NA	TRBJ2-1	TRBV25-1	CASSLGSWNEQFF	TGTGCCAGCAGCTTAGGGAGCTGGAATGAGCAGTTCTTC
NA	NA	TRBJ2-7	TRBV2	CARSGNTAYEQYF	TGTGCCAGGTCCGGGAATACGGCCTACGAGCAGTACTTC
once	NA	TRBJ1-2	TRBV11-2	CASSLVNSHYGYTF	TGTGCCAGCAGCTTAGTTAATAGTCACTATGGCTACACCTTC
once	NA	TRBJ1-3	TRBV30	CAWSTGNTIYF	TGTGCCTGGAGTACAGGCAACACCATATATTTT
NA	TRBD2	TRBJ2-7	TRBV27	CASRPLLAGGPTYEQYF	TGTGCCAGCAGACCTTTACTAGCGGGAGGGCCTACGTACGAGCAGTACTTC
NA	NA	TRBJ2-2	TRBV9	CASSPQGGTGELFF	TGTGCCAGCAGCCCCCAAGGGGGCACCGGGGAGCTGTTTTTT
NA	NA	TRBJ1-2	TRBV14	CASSHSAGYYGYTF	TGTGCCAGCAGCCATTCTGCCGGTTACTATGGCTACACCTTC
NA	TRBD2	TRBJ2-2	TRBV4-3	CASSQYGTSGGLNTGELFF	TGCGCCAGCAGCCAATACGGGACTAGCGGGGGGTTGAACACCGGGGAGCTGTTTTTT
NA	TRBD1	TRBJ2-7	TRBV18	CASSPLDRVSYEQYF	TGTGCCAGCTCACCACTGGACAGGGTCTCCTACGAGCAGTACTTC
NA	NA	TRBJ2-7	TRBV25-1	CASSESGLMIYEQYF	TGTGCCAGCAGTGAATCAGGTCTCATGATCTACGAGCAGTACTTC
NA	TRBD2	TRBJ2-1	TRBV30	CAWTLAGGYNEQFF	TGTGCCTGGACGTTAGCGGGAGGGTACAATGAGCAGTTCTTC
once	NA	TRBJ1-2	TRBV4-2	CASSQPMGGDNYGYTF	TGTGCCAGCAGCCAACCCATGGGTGGAGATAACTATGGCTACACCTTC
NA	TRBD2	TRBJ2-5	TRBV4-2	CASSQGLAGGNQETQYF	TGTGCCAGCAGCCAAGGACTAGCGGGAGGGAACCAAGAGACCCAGTACTTC
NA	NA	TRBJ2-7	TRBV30	CAWSVLTKQYF	TGTGCCTGGAGTGTACTTACGAAGCAGTACTTC
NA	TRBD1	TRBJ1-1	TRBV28	CASSLSTGVAFF	TGTGCCAGCAGTTTATCAACAGGGGTGGCTTTCTTT
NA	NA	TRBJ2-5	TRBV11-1	CASIIETQYF	TGTGCCAGCATCATAGAGACCCAGTACTTC
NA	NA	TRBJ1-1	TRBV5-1	CASSLDGGTEAFF	TGCGCCAGCAGCTTGGACGGAGGGACTGAAGCTTTCTTT
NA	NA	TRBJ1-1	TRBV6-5	CASSSTGGNTEAFF	TGTGCCAGCAGTTCCACAGGCGGTAACACTGAAGCTTTCTTT